This TCR beta chain was retrieved from a study of T-cell reconstitution after alpha-beta-depleted transplantation in children. The authors prepared the TCRbeta library with unique molecular identifiers. TCRdb reprocessed the PCR reads with MiXCR, giving one entry per CDR3 protein. The sample shows about 610,000 distinct CDR3 sequences, roughly a tenth of them seen only once. The CDR3 has 15 residues. V lost 6 bases to trimming and J lost 4 bases; unmatched junction nucleotides: 8. This TCR derives from a human donor who donated a stem cell graft to a child with acute myeloid leukemia. The chain recombines TRBV12-3 or TRBV12-4 with TRBJ2-2, with 7 bases identical to TRBD1. The sample consisted of PBMCs from the stem cell graft donor, taken from the stem cell graft. CDR3 DNA: TGTGCCAGCAGATCCACAGGGGAAGGCACCGGGGAGCTGTTTTTT. Translation: CASRSTGEGTGELFF.